This T cell receptor (beta chain) was identified in a study of identical twins (dated by TCRdb to the mid-2010s). About the investigation overall: The study deep-sequenced TCR alpha and beta repertoires from monozygotic twins, unrelated adults of various ages and cord blood to test whether fetal clonotypes persist. To rule out contamination, the twin experiments were replicated at different times with different library preparation protocols. Points the paper makes about the study in general: Compared with coincidental sharing between unrelated individuals, an excess of low generation-probability sequences was observed among out-of-frame TCR alpha sequences shared between twins. A weaker excess of twin sharing was found in beta out-of-frame sequences because the signal-to-noise ratio was lowered by fewer shared sequences. Zero-insertion analyses could be partly confounded by invariant T cells such as MAIT and iNKT, though diverse VJ usage argued against such confounding for most clonotypes. Abundant cord blood beta clonotypes had fewer insertions, young adult naive repertoires showed a similar but weaker trend, and memory repertoires showed no such trend. Conclusions relied on cross-sectional statistical analysis, since the same donors could not be followed over many years. In monozygotic twins, recombination models systematically underestimated out-of-frame TCR alpha sharing, but the models matched the sharing seen between unrelated individuals.

The CDR3 goes from the cysteine to the phenylalanine over 15 residues. Only the CDR3 DNA is retained, 45 bases long and in frame from the first base. CDR1 and CDR2 (MNHEY, SVGAGI) derive from the germline V gene. Cut back by 0 bases and 5 bases, the V and J ends lie 13 bases apart. Library preparation was by 5' RACE. For sequencing, an Illumina HiSeq 2000 was employed. Template switching added a universal primer binding site, and the final cDNA carried a unique molecular identifier that allowed TCR cDNA molecules to be counted accurately. First-strand cDNA for TCR alpha and beta chains was synthesized from specific primers in the conserved constant-segment region. To control for contamination, every cDNA library carried two barcodes: a SMART-Mk sample barcode plus Illumina barcodes. TruSeq adapter sequences along with Illumina sample barcodes were introduced in two successive PCR steps. The TCR alpha and beta cDNA libraries were sequenced on the Illumina HiSeq platform using custom primers. In the paper's pipeline: Unique molecular identifiers were extracted from raw reads with MiGEC, and CDR3 positions were determined with MiXCR. For each individual, recombination models were inferred using an EM algorithm with the repgenHMM and IGoR tools. The tcR package in R was used for shared clonotype analysis, with sharing normalized by the product of cloneset sizes. To study raw recombination free of thymic and clonal selection effects, out-of-frame nonproductive sequences were analyzed. Clones were called with MiXCR by TCRdb after fastp trimmed the public reads at Q25, and only in-frame beta chains were retained. A single entry per CDR3 protein holds the most common genes and DNA from its merged rows. The V and J calls here are based on TCRdb, not the publication. This sample lists about 450,000 distinct CDR3 sequences; under 20% were detected once. 9.5% to 15% of the sample goes to the ten largest clones.

Every donor in the study was a healthy Caucasian. The study also sequenced three unrelated non-twin adults: a male aged 18 to 30, a male aged 50 to 60 and a female aged 50 to 60. Miltenyi CD45RO+ enrichment and human naive T-cell isolation kits were used to isolate memory (CD45RO+) and naive T cells from PBMC. This clonotype was counted only a few times. It lacks a known antigen. Base qualities are missing; no much larger clone stands one base away. The receptor's source is a man aged 45 to 65 in good health. Sequenced sample: naive T cells sorted from blood. Read against the paper, the sample's cell subset or site label means: cells isolated with a human naive T-cell isolation kit. The chain uses TRBV6-5 and TRBJ2-5; D gene: possibly TRBD1, on 5 matching bases. The CDR3 region: CASSYSSNRQETQYF. The sequence in DNA is TGTGCCAGCAGTTACTCGTCCAACAGACAGGAGACCCAGTACTTC.